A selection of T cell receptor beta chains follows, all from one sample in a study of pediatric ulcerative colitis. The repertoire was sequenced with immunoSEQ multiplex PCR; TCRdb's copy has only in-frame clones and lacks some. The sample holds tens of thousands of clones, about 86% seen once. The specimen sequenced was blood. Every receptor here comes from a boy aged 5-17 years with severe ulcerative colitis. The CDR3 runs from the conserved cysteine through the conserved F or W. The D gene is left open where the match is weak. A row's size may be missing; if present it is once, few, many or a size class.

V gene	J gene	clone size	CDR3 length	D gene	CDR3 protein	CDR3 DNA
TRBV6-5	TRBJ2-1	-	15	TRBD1	CASSYEGQGAYEQFF	TGTGCCAGCAGTTACGAGGGACAGGGTGCTTATGAGCAGTTCTTC
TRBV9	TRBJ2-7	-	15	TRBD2	CASSAGTSGINEQYF	TGTGCCAGCAGCGCCGGGACTAGCGGGATTAACGAGCAGTACTTC
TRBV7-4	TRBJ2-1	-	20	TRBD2	CASSLNDRGLAGRGYNEQFF	TGTGCCAGCAGCTTAAATGATAGGGGACTAGCGGGAAGAGGCTACAATGAGCAGTTCTTC
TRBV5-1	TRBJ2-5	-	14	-	CASSLGQVQETQYF	TGCGCCAGCAGCTTGGGACAGGTCCAAGAGACCCAGTACTTC
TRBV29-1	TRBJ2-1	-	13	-	CSARDHLYNEQFF	TGCAGCGCGCGGGACCATCTTTACAATGAGCAGTTCTTC
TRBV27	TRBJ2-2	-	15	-	CASAREGPNTGELFF	TGTGCCAGCGCCAGAGAGGGACCGAACACCGGGGAGCTGTTTTTT
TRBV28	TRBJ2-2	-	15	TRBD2	CASSYLAGEAGELFF	TGTGCCAGCAGTTATCTAGCGGGAGAGGCCGGGGAGCTGTTTTTT
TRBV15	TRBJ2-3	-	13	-	CATSRDLADTQYF	TGTGCCACCAGCAGAGATCTTGCAGATACGCAGTATTTT
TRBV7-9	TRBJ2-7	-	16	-	CASSPEDGINSYEQYF	TGTGCCAGCAGCCCCGAGGACGGGATTAACTCCTACGAGCAGTACTTC
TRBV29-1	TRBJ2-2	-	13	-	CSVKARDTGELFF	TGCAGCGTTAAGGCCAGAGACACCGGGGAGCTGTTTTTT
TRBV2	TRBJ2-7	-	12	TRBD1	CASSRDSSEQYF	TGTGCCAGCAGTAGGGACAGTAGTGAGCAGTACTTC
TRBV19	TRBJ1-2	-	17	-	CASSIIPRGAPSMGYTF	TGTGCCAGTAGTATAATCCCCCGAGGAGCACCCTCTATGGGCTACACCTTC
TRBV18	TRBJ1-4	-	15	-	CASSPQGATNEKLFF	TGTGCCAGCTCACCACAGGGGGCAACTAATGAAAAACTGTTTTTT
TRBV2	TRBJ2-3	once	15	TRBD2	CASSALAGSPDTQYF	TGTGCCAGCAGTGCACTAGCGGGATCGCCGGATACGCAGTATTTT
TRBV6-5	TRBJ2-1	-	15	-	CASTPDRNSYNEQFF	TGTGCCAGCACCCCGGACCGTAACTCCTACAATGAGCAGTTCTTC
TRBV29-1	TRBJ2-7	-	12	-	CSVVTGTYEQYF	TGCAGCGTTGTAACAGGAACCTACGAGCAGTACTTC
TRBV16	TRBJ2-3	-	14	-	CASSQTGVADTQYF	TGTGCCAGCAGCCAAACAGGAGTAGCAGATACGCAGTATTTT
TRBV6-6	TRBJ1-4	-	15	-	CASSTGYGTNEKLFF	TGTGCCAGCAGCACAGGGTACGGGACTAATGAAAAACTGTTTTTT
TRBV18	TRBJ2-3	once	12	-	CASSPRTDTQYF	TGTGCCAGCTCACCACGGACAGATACGCAGTATTTT
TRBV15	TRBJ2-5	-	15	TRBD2	CATSGWGSGSETQYF	TGTGCCACCAGCGGATGGGGGAGCGGGAGTGAGACCCAGTACTTC
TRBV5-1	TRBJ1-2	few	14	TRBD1	CASSRDREGYGYTF	TGCGCCAGCAGCCGAGACAGGGAAGGCTATGGCTACACCTTC
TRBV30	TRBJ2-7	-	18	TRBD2	CAWSNGGWGTSGNNEQYF	TGTGCCTGGAGTAACGGGGGATGGGGGACTAGCGGGAACAACGAGCAGTACTTC
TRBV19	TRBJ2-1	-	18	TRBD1	CASSIQIGRDRAYNEQFF	TGTGCCAGTAGTATCCAGATCGGCCGGGACAGGGCTTACAATGAGCAGTTCTTC
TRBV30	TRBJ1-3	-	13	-	CAWSKNSGNTIYF	TGTGCCTGGAGTAAGAACTCTGGAAACACCATATATTTT
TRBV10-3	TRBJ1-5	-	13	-	CAIAGDQDQPQHF	TGTGCCATCGCAGGGGATCAAGATCAGCCCCAGCATTTT
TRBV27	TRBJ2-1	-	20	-	CASSLSGVSRPESSYNEQFF	TGTGCCAGCAGTTTATCGGGCGTATCAAGACCGGAAAGCTCCTACAATGAGCAGTTCTTC
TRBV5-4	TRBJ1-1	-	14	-	CASSGVPRPTEAFF	TGTGCCAGCAGCGGCGTCCCCCGCCCCACTGAAGCTTTCTTT
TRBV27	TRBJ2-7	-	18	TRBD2	CASRQFPPPSGREYEQYF	TGTGCCAGCAGACAATTCCCCCCTCCTAGCGGGAGGGAGTACGAGCAGTACTTC
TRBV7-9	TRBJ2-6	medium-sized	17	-	CASSTGDGAAGANVLTF	TGTGCCAGCAGCACCGGGGACGGTGCCGCCGGGGCCAACGTCCTGACTTTC
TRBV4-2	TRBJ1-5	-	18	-	CASSQDAQVGSSNQPQHF	TGTGCCAGCAGCCAAGACGCACAGGTGGGTAGTAGCAATCAGCCCCAGCATTTT
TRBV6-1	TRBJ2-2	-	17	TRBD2	CASSERVTSGRAGELFF	TGTGCCAGCAGTGAGCGGGTGACTAGCGGGAGGGCCGGGGAGCTGTTTTTT
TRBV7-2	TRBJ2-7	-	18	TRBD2	CASSSQPPGGWQGNEQYF	TGTGCCAGCAGCTCCCAGCCCCCGGGAGGATGGCAGGGAAACGAGCAGTACTTC
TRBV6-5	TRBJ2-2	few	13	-	CASSYSNSGELFF	TGTGCCAGCAGTTACTCGAACTCCGGGGAGCTGTTTTTT
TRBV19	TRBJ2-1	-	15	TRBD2	CASSLLAGGPDEQFF	TGTGCCAGTAGCCTACTAGCGGGAGGGCCAGATGAGCAGTTCTTC
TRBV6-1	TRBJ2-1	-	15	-	CASRSGLAQYNEQFF	TGTGCCAGCCGATCGGGGCTAGCGCAATACAATGAGCAGTTCTTC
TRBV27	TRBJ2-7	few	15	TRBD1	CASSLSTGGADEQYF	TGTGCCAGCAGTTTATCGACAGGGGGCGCGGACGAGCAGTACTTC
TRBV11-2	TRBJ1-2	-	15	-	CASSPPFRTEYGYTF	TGTGCCAGCAGCCCTCCTTTTAGGACAGAATATGGCTACACCTTC
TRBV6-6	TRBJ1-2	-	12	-	CASMGDLGGYTF	TGTGCCAGCATGGGGGACCTCGGTGGCTACACCTTC
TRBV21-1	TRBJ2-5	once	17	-	CASSNQRERGQQETQYF	TGTGCCAGCAGCAACCAAAGGGAGCGGGGGCAACAGGAGACCCAGTACTTC
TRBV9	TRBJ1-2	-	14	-	CASSSRTAGYGYTF	TGTGCCAGCAGCTCCCGGACGGCCGGCTATGGCTACACCTTC
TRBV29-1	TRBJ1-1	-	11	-	CSVEANTEAFF	TGCAGCGTTGAGGCGAACACTGAAGCTTTCTTT
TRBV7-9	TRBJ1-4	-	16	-	CASSFDSGVLNEKLFF	TGTGCCAGCAGTTTTGACTCCGGAGTCTTGAATGAAAAACTGTTTTTT
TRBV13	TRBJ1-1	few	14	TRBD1	CASSLGRGTVEAFF	TGTGCCAGCAGCTTAGGCAGGGGGACTGTTGAAGCTTTCTTT
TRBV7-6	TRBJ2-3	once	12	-	CASSLDWDTQYF	TGTGCCAGCAGCTTAGATTGGGATACGCAGTATTTT
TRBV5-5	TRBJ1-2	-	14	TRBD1	CASSTGTVNYGYTF	TGTGCCAGCAGTACCGGGACAGTTAACTATGGCTACACCTTC
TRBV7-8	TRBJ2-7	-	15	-	CASSLKMDTAYEQYF	TGTGCCAGCAGCTTAAAGATGGACACCGCCTACGAGCAGTACTTC
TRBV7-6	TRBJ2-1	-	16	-	CASSPYRSGAYNEQFF	TGTGCCAGCAGCCCCTACCGATCAGGAGCCTACAATGAGCAGTTCTTC
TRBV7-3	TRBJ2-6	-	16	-	CASSVDGKPGANVLTF	TGTGCCAGCAGCGTAGATGGCAAACCTGGGGCCAACGTCCTGACTTTC
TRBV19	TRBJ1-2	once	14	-	CASSIAGDLGGYTF	TGTGCCAGTAGTATAGCGGGGGACCTCGGGGGCTACACCTTC
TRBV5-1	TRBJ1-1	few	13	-	CASSYSENTEAFF	TGCGCCAGCAGCTACAGTGAGAACACTGAAGCTTTCTTT
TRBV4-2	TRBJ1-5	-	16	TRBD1	CASSQDLTGGKQPQHF	TGTGCCAGCAGCCAAGACCTTACAGGGGGCAAGCAGCCCCAGCATTTT
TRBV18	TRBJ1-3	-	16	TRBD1	CASSPPRGQGENTIYF	TGTGCCAGCTCACCACCGAGGGGACAGGGGGAAAACACCATATATTTT
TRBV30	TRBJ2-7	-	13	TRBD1	CAWTGTGYGEQYF	TGTGCCTGGACGGGGACAGGGTATGGCGAGCAGTACTTC
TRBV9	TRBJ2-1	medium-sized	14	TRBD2	CASSGSGGHFEQFF	TGTGCCAGCAGCGGTTCGGGAGGGCACTTTGAGCAGTTCTTC
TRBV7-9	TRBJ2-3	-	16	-	CASSPLVLTSTDTQYF	TGTGCCAGCAGCCCGCTGGTCCTTACTAGCACAGATACGCAGTATTTT
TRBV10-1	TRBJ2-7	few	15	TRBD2	CASSDGSGFSYEQYF	TGCGCCAGCAGTGATGGTAGCGGGTTCTCCTACGAGCAGTACTTC
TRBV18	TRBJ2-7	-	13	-	CASSSLEIDEQYF	TGTGCCAGCTCAAGCCTAGAAATCGACGAGCAGTACTTC
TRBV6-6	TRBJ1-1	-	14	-	CASSYSGRSTEAFF	TGTGCCAGCAGTTACTCCGGAAGAAGTACTGAAGCTTTCTTT
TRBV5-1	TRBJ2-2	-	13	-	CASSSENTGELFF	TGCGCCAGCAGCTCCGAGAACACCGGGGAGCTGTTTTTT